Below, 27 T cell receptor beta chains from the same sample are listed, as sequenced in a study of metastatic and nonmetastatic thyroid tumors. Prior to thyroid surgery, none of the patients had received any treatment. TCRdb re-analyzed the PCR reads using MiXCR. The table lists roughly 71,000 clones, roughly 18% of them singletons, with 10% to 15% in the top ten. Sequenced sample: blood. Receptors originate from a female donor with papillary thyroid cancer or a benign thyroid nodule (not recorded which). Some clones in this sample may be carry-over from other donors' samples.

This clone was observed at least ten times. The chain carries TRBV5-6 and TRBJ2-7; D call uncertain. The germline gives CDR1 SGHDT, CDR2 YYEEEE. Trimming removed 0 bases at V and 5 bases at J, with 6 bases between. This CDR3 comprises 12 residues. The CDR3 sequence: CASSLVGDEQYF. As DNA, the CDR3 is TGTGCCAGCAGCTTGGTTGGGGACGAGCAGTACTTC.

This clone was counted ten times or more. This chain connects TRBV9 to TRBJ1-3; TRBD1 aligns across 7 bases. V lost 3 bases to trimming and J lost 4 bases; unmatched junction nucleotides: 7. From germline, CDR1 is SGDLS and CDR2 YYNGEE. The CDR3 covers 15 residues. CDR3 sequence reads: CASSGTTGLGNTIYF. CDR3 coding DNA: TGTGCCAGCAGCGGTACGACAGGGTTGGGAAACACCATATATTTT. Full variable domain (missing parts from reference TRBV9 and TRBJ1-3): DSGVTQTPKHLITATGQRVTLRCSPRSGDLSVYWYQQSLDQGLQFLIQYYNGEERAKGNILERFSAQQFPDLHSELNLSSLELGDSALYFCASSGTTGLGNTIYFGEGSWLTVV.

For this clone: At one end, the junction sequence differs from germline, possibly due to a read error. This rearrangement joins TRBV6-5 to TRBJ1-2; D not resolved. The germline CDR1 and CDR2 sequences are MNHEY and SVGAGI. This CDR3 is built from 16 residues. CDR3 sequence (DNA): TGTGCCAGTAGTTACTCTCTGCGGGGATGGGACTATGGCTACACCTTC. It encodes CASSYSLRGWDYGYTF.

This clone was recorded many times. The chain couples TRBV19 to TRBJ1-1; 10 nucleotides agree with TRBD1. The CDR3 consists of 16 residues. V was clipped by 5 bases and J by 2 bases; unmatched bases: 8. CDR1 and CDR2 (germline): LNHDA, SQIVND (reference sequence). Here the CDR3 DNA reads TGTGCCAGTAGTCCATGGACAGGGGGTGCAAACACTGAAGCTTTCTTT. Its protein product is CASSPWTGGANTEAFF. The variable domain in full, with the rest retrieved from reference TRBV19 and TRBJ1-1, is DGGITQSPKYLFRKEGQNVTLSCEQNLNHDAMYWYRQDPGQGLRLIYYSQIVNDFQKGDIAEGYSVSREKKESFPLTVTSAQKNPTAFYLCASSPWTGGANTEAFFGQGTRLTVV.

Many counts were recorded for this clone. This chain uses TRBV6-1 with TRBJ1-5, with 9 bases lining up with TRBD1. Germline V lookup: CDR1 MNHNS, CDR2 SASEGT. The CDR3 runs to 14 residues. V dropped 6 bases and J dropped 8; count of bases not matched to a gene: 8. The CDR3 loop reads CASRPKGQGEPQHF. The CDR3 coding sequence is TGTGCCAGCAGACCTAAGGGACAGGGTGAGCCCCAGCATTTT.

This clone came up many times. This chain links TRBV2 with TRBJ2-3, with D possibly matching TRBD2 (6 bases). Trimming took 3 bases from V and 4 from J, leaving 14 bases between them. The germline CDR1 and CDR2 sequences are SNHLY and FYNNEI. The CDR3 covers 15 residues. CDR3 sequence reads: CASSESGVKPDTQYF. Written as DNA, the CDR3 is TGTGCCAGCAGTGAGTCGGGGGTGAAGCCAGATACGCAGTATTTT.

This clone was found many times. In DNA, the CDR3 is TGTGCCAGCAGCCTACTAGCGGAGAGCTCCACAGATACGCAGTATTTT. This codes for CASSLLAESSTDTQYF. The chain combines TRBV6-1 with TRBJ2-3; 8 bases line up with TRBD2. Germline loops: CDR1 MNHNS, CDR2 SASEGT. J was trimmed by 2 bases and V by 6 bases; bases with no gene match: 10. The CDR3 sequence is 16 residues long.

This clone was counted ten times or more. The chain has TRBV20-1 and TRBJ2-1; D ambiguous. CDR1 is DFQATT, CDR2 SNEGSKA, per germline (reference sequence). This CDR3 contains 11 residues. Trimming removed 0 bases from V and 4 bases from J, with 1 base in between. CDR3 bases: TGCAGTGCTAGAGATTACAATGAGCAGTTCTTC. Translating it yields CSARDYNEQFF.

This clone was found many times. The chain uses TRBV5-1 and TRBJ2-3, with a weak D call TRBD2 (5 bases). This CDR3 has 14 residues. V shed 0 bases and J shed 3 bases, with 8 bases lying between them. Germline V gene lookup returns CDR1 SGHRS and CDR2 YFSETQ. The CDR3 region is CASSLVLATDTQYF. As DNA, the CDR3 is TGCGCCAGCAGCTTGGTCCTAGCAACAGATACGCAGTATTTT.

This clone appeared a single time. Written as DNA, the CDR3 is TGCAGTGCTCCCCTCGGACTAGCGGGGGGCCCAGAGCAGTACTTC. Its protein product is CSAPLGLAGGPEQYF. This rearrangement joins TRBV20-1 to TRBJ2-7, with 14 nucleotides matching TRBD2. V gave up 5 bases and J gave up 7 bases; unmatched junction bases: 10. Per germline, CDR1 DFQATT and CDR2 SNEGSKA (reference sequence). CDR3 size: 15 residues.

The chain has TRBV3-1 and TRBJ2-2; TRBD2 matches at 11 bases. CDR3 length: 17 residues. The V and J ends lost 0 bases and 2 bases, in that order; junction bases with no gene match: 2. The V gene's germline CDR1 is LGHDT and CDR2 YNNKEL (reference sequence). In DNA form, the CDR3 reads TGTGCCAGCAGCCAAGACGGGACTAGCGGTAACACCGGGGAGCTGTTTTTT. The encoded protein is CASSQDGTSGNTGELFF.

This clone has ten or more counts. The chain carries TRBV27 and TRBJ1-4, with unresolved D. The CDR3 covers 15 residues. Germline CDR1 and CDR2: MNHEY and SMNVEV (reference sequence). V lost 0 bases, J lost 4 bases, and 9 bases lay in between. The CDR3 is CASSLSTGNNEKLFF. DNA of the CDR3: TGTGCCAGCAGTTTATCTACGGGTAATAATGAAAAACTGTTTTTT.

This clone was detected ten times or more. The genes are TRBV6-4 and TRBJ2-3, with D possibly matching TRBD1 (5 bases). Trimming took off 1 base at V and 3 bases at J, with 11 bases between the two ends. The CDR3 consists of 15 residues. Germline V gene data show CDR1 as MRHNA and CDR2 as SNTAGT. Here the CDR3 reads CASSDLPGATDTQYF. CDR3 DNA sequence: TGTGCCAGCAGTGACTTGCCTGGGGCTACAGATACGCAGTATTTT.

The chain employs TRBV11-2 and TRBJ2-7, with a possible D match to TRBD1 (6 bases). V was shortened by 3 bases and J by 1 base, with 10 bases between the two germline ends. The CDR3 spans 14 residues. CDR1 is SGHAT, CDR2 FQNNGV, per germline. The CDR3 region has the DNA TGTGCCAGCAGCTTGGACAGTCGGTCCTACGAGCAGTACTTC. Translated, it gives CASSLDSRSYEQYF.

This clone has ten or more counts. The chain couples TRBV24-1 to TRBJ2-5, with a weak D call TRBD2 (6 bases). Germline CDR1 and CDR2: KGHDR and SFDVKD. Trimming stripped 3 bases from V and 5 bases from J, with 18 bases between. The CDR3 is 16 residues long. The CDR3 region is CATSDPIREPGETQYF. For the CDR3, the DNA is TGTGCCACCAGTGATCCCATTCGGGAGCCGGGGGAGACCCAGTACTTC.

J is TRBJ1-1 and V is TRBV6-1; D is ambiguous. Germline values: CDR1 MNHNS, CDR2 SASEGT. The CDR3 is 13 amino acids. With 3 bases removed from V and 4 bases from J, the gap between germline ends came to 9 bases. In DNA, the CDR3 is TGTGCCAGCAGTGATGACCAGTTCACTGAAGCTTTCTTT. This sequence encodes CASSDDQFTEAFF.

The table lists this clone with many counts. V and J are TRBV20-1 and TRBJ2-1, with 13 bases that match TRBD2. Germline V gene data show CDR1 as DFQATT and CDR2 as SNEGSKA (reference sequence). This CDR3 contains 17 residues. V was pared by 3 bases and J by 3 bases, with 8 bases of the junction left unmatched. CDR3 loop: CSARGLAGLVVYNEQFF. CDR3 DNA sequence: TGCAGTGCTAGGGGACTAGCGGGGCTCGTGGTCTACAATGAGCAGTTCTTC.

This clone was detected only a few times. A read error may be the cause here, since a much bigger clone is one base away. Other DNA sequences in this sample translate to the same CDR3. V gene TRBV9 combines with J gene TRBJ2-3; no definite D call. Germline loops: CDR1 SGDLS, CDR2 YYNGEE. The CDR3 has 12 residues. The ends were cut back, 2 bases at V and 5 bases at J, with 6 bases in the middle. The CDR3 loop reads CASSVQEDTQYF. DNA for the CDR3: TGTGCCAGCAGCGTGCAAGAAGATACGCAGTATTTT.

This chain's CDR3 is CASSPLKNTEAFF. CDR3 nucleotide sequence: TGTGCCAGCTCACCGCTGAAGAACACTGAAGCTTTCTTT. This chain connects TRBV18 to TRBJ1-1; D gene ambiguous. The germline gives CDR1 KGHSH, CDR2 LQKENI. The CDR3 is 13 amino acids. V was trimmed by 3 bases and J by 1 base, leaving 6 bases between them.

The count of this clone is one. As DNA, the CDR3 is TGTGCCAGCAGGGCCGTCGGAGGGCCTAACTATGGCTACACCTTC. It yields the protein CASRAVGGPNYGYTF. The V gene is TRBV11-2, the J gene TRBJ1-2; D ambiguous. CDR3 length: 15 residues. Per germline, CDR1 SGHAT and CDR2 FQNNGV. Trimming shortened V by 6 bases and J by 0 bases, and 14 bases separated the two germline ends.

In this sample, this clone turned up once. Given a much more abundant clone one base away, this may be a read error. V usage is TRBV5-1 and J usage is TRBJ2-3, with 8 bases identical to TRBD1. Germline trimming cut 3 bases from V and 4 bases from J; bases unmatched to any gene: 4. The CDR3 is 14 amino acids. CDR1 is SGHRS, CDR2 YFSETQ, per germline. The CDR3 reads CASSSDRGADTQYF. The DNA for the CDR3 is TGCGCCAGCAGCTCCGACAGGGGAGCAGATACGCAGTATTTT.

This clone was detected ten times or more. CDR3 in amino acids: CASSVRDPGQETQYF. CDR3 DNA sequence: TGTGCCAGCAGTGTCCGGGACCCAGGCCAAGAGACCCAGTACTTC. This sequence joins TRBV12-3 or TRBV12-4 and TRBJ2-5, with D perhaps TRBD1 or TRBD2 (5 bases each). The CDR3 totals 15 residues. V was trimmed by 5 bases and J by 1 base, leaving 14 bases between them.

The chain has TRBV20-1 and TRBJ1-3; D perhaps matches TRBD1 (6 bases). The CDR3 totals 14 residues. Germline CDR1 DFQATT, CDR2 SNEGSKA (reference sequence). The ends were cut back, 0 bases at V and 3 bases at J, with 9 bases in the middle. The CDR3 DNA sequence: TGCAGTGCTAGAGAGGGGGCGGGTGGAAACACCATATATTTT. Translated, it gives CSAREGAGGNTIYF.

Points on this clone: One end of the junction varies from germline; a read error may be responsible. The V gene is TRBV7-7, the J gene TRBJ1-3; the D is unclear. The CDR3 is made up of 16 amino acids. From germline, CDR1 is SSHAT and CDR2 FNYEAQ (reference sequence). Here the CDR3 reads CASSLGHGSSGNTIYF. The DNA of the CDR3 is TGTGCTAGCAGCTTAGGTCACGGCAGCTCTGGAAACACCATATATTTT.

The sample holds many counts of this clone. This chain joins TRBV19 and TRBJ2-7; D gene uncertain. Germline V gene lookup returns CDR1 LNHDA and CDR2 SQIVND (reference sequence). The ends were cut back, 4 bases at V and 7 bases at J, with 14 bases in the middle. CDR3 length: 13 residues. The CDR3 DNA reads TGTGCCAGTAGTACGATAGGCCCAAAAGAGCAGTACTTC. It codes for CASSTIGPKEQYF.

This clone showed up many times. The chain couples TRBV4-2 to TRBJ1-2; no firm D call. CDR3 length: 15 amino acids. Germline CDR1 LGHNA, CDR2 YNFKEQ. The V gene lost 4 bases and the J gene lost 6 bases, with 18 bases spanning the gap. In DNA, the CDR3 is TGTGCCAGCAGCCTCGAGAGGCAAGACCTGAATGGCTACACCTTC. It specifies CASSLERQDLNGYTF.

This clone was seen at least ten times. This rearrangement joins TRBV28 to TRBJ1-1; D is perhaps TRBD1 (6 bases). Germline V gene sequence: CDR1 MDHEN, CDR2 SYDVKM. The CDR3 is made up of 14 amino acids. The germline V and J ends were trimmed by 7 bases and 0 bases, with 12 bases remaining between them. CDR3 residues: CASNGQFMNTEAFF. Here the CDR3 DNA reads TGTGCCAGCAATGGACAGTTCATGAACACTGAAGCTTTCTTT.